This T cell receptor (beta chain) came from a study of identifying expanded T cells in peripheral blood. In germline, CDR1 is SGHRS, CDR2 YFSETQ. With 4 bases removed from V and 5 bases from J, the gap between germline ends came to 15 bases. The CDR3 consists of 14 residues. Profiling relied on immunoSEQ multiplex PCR, and the TCRdb table lists in-frame clones only, not all of them. The repertoire has around 84,000 clones, approximately 90% of them found once; the top ten carry roughly 7.3%. In regard to this clone: Antigen specificity is unknown.

Notes on the study in general: Technical replicates showed about 1.1 changed clones; two weeks 15 to 20; four weeks 19. Variance in clone template counts between approximately 2-week samples significantly increased with total template count across all healthy donors.

The receptor was isolated from a person between 18 and 69 years old in good health. Sample: blood. The chain combines TRBV5-1 with TRBJ1-1; D gene uncertain. DNA for the CDR3: TGCGCCAGCAGCAGCAAAGCTTTGGGTACTGAAGCTTTCTTT. Its protein is CASSSKALGTEAFF.